This TCR beta chain is drawn from a study of radiotherapy plus CTLA-4 blockade in lung cancer. Overall study: Objective responses occurred in about a sixth of patients; around 30% had disease control.

Patients had chemo-refractory metastatic non-small-cell lung cancer and received focal radiation plus CTLA-4 blockade that used ipilimumab. With V trimmed by 6 bases and J by 8 bases, 17 bases remained unmatched. CDR3 size: 17 residues. Germline CDR1 and CDR2: MDHEN and SYDVKM. Study-level findings and limits: Early blood T cell clone dynamics, with interferon-beta, were reported to best predict response. Expansion of tumor-derived TCR clones was observed in blood after radiotherapy plus ipilimumab.

Note on this clone: Its cognate antigen is unknown.

TCRdb's copy holds only in-frame clones and misses some; the assay was immunoSEQ multiplex PCR. The sample contains 90,000 to 100,000 clones, approximately 72% of which appear only once. This receptor was obtained from a human donor with non-small cell lung cancer who had a partial response to radiotherapy plus ipilimumab. Some clones in this sample may be carry-over from other donors' samples. The sequenced sample was peripheral blood, obtained from a patient treated with radiotherapy plus ipilimumab. The chain employs TRBV28 and TRBJ1-2, with TRBD1 identical over 11 bases. The CDR3 coding sequence is TGTGCCAGCAGCAATCATAAAATACGGGACAGGGGGAAAGGCTACACCTTC. Translated: CASSNHKIRDRGKGYTF.